Listed below are T cell receptor beta chains from one sample, sequenced in a study of PD-L1 blockade in urothelial cancer. Profiling relied on immunoSEQ multiplex PCR, and the TCRdb table lists in-frame clones only, not all of them. Of 45,000 to 60,000 clones in the sample, 84% were seen once. The sample was PBMCs, taken around atezolizumab (anti-PD-L1) treatment. The receptor set was obtained from a man aged 35 to 55 with urothelial cancer. CDR3s include the opening cysteine and the closing phenylalanine or tryptophan. The D gene is left open where the match is weak. Some rows have no size entry. The others give once, few or many, or a class for an expanded clone.

clone size: -
J gene: TRBJ2-6
V gene: TRBV19
D gene: TRBD2
CDR3 length: 19
CDR3 protein: CASRVWGTSGNSGANVLTF
CDR3 DNA: TGTGCCAGTAGGGTTTGGGGGACTAGCGGGAACTCTGGGGCCAACGTCCTGACTTTC

clone size: -
J gene: TRBJ2-5
V gene: TRBV18
D gene: TRBD1
CDR3 length: 15
CDR3 protein: CASVPEDRAQETQYF
CDR3 DNA: TGTGCCAGCGTGCCAGAGGACAGGGCCCAAGAGACCCAGTACTTC

clone size: -
J gene: TRBJ2-1
V gene: TRBV11-3
D gene: -
CDR3 length: 15
CDR3 protein: CASSREGAKHNEQFF
CDR3 DNA: TGTGCCAGCAGCCGAGAGGGCGCCAAACACAATGAGCAGTTCTTC

clone size: -
J gene: TRBJ2-1
V gene: TRBV4-1
D gene: TRBD2
CDR3 length: 17
CDR3 protein: CASSTPNSGRRGNEQFF
CDR3 DNA: TGCGCCAGCAGCACCCCCAACAGCGGGAGGAGGGGCAATGAGCAGTTCTTC

clone size: -
J gene: TRBJ1-2
V gene: TRBV30
D gene: TRBD1
CDR3 length: 17
CDR3 protein: CAWSKIHGQGSSYGYTF
CDR3 DNA: TGTGCCTGGAGTAAAATCCACGGACAGGGCAGTAGCTATGGCTACACCTTC

clone size: -
J gene: TRBJ2-1
V gene: TRBV5-4
D gene: -
CDR3 length: 14
CDR3 protein: CASSGRLGLNEQFF
CDR3 DNA: TGTGCCAGCAGCGGTAGACTTGGGTTGAATGAGCAGTTCTTC

clone size: -
J gene: TRBJ1-1
V gene: TRBV20-1
D gene: -
CDR3 length: 11
CDR3 protein: CSATPDMEAFF
CDR3 DNA: TGCAGTGCTACCCCAGACATGGAAGCTTTCTTT

clone size: -
J gene: TRBJ2-7
V gene: TRBV2
D gene: TRBD2
CDR3 length: 14
CDR3 protein: CASSTSGNPYEQYF
CDR3 DNA: TGTGCCAGCAGCACTAGCGGGAACCCCTACGAGCAGTACTTC

clone size: -
J gene: TRBJ2-7
V gene: TRBV19
D gene: -
CDR3 length: 14
CDR3 protein: CASSPYGSRYEQYF
CDR3 DNA: TGTGCCAGTAGTCCCTACGGGAGCAGATACGAGCAGTACTTC

clone size: -
J gene: TRBJ1-1
V gene: TRBV27
D gene: -
CDR3 length: 14
CDR3 protein: CASSLGLMNTEAFF
CDR3 DNA: TGTGCCAGCAGCTTAGGACTGATGAACACTGAAGCTTTCTTT

clone size: -
J gene: TRBJ2-2
V gene: TRBV27
D gene: TRBD2
CDR3 length: 17
CDR3 protein: CASSLVGTNTNTGELFF
CDR3 DNA: TGTGCCAGCAGTTTAGTAGGGACTAACACGAACACCGGGGAGCTGTTTTTT

clone size: -
J gene: TRBJ2-7
V gene: TRBV28
D gene: TRBD2
CDR3 length: 15
CDR3 protein: CASSLSSGRIYEQYF
CDR3 DNA: TGTGCCAGCAGTTTATCTAGCGGGAGGATCTACGAGCAGTACTTC

clone size: -
J gene: TRBJ2-2
V gene: TRBV27
D gene: TRBD1
CDR3 length: 14
CDR3 protein: CASSFRGPNGELFF
CDR3 DNA: TGTGCCAGCAGTTTCAGGGGGCCTAACGGGGAGCTGTTTTTT

clone size: -
J gene: TRBJ2-1
V gene: TRBV5-6
D gene: TRBD2
CDR3 length: 15
CDR3 protein: CASSFVISGSDEQFF
CDR3 DNA: TGTGCCAGCAGCTTTGTGATTAGCGGGAGCGATGAGCAGTTCTTC

clone size: -
J gene: TRBJ2-7
V gene: TRBV5-1
D gene: TRBD2
CDR3 length: 17
CDR3 protein: CASSPPGLAGGSYEQYF
CDR3 DNA: TGCGCCAGCAGCCCGCCGGGACTAGCGGGAGGGTCCTACGAGCAGTACTTC

clone size: -
J gene: TRBJ2-5
V gene: TRBV28
D gene: TRBD1
CDR3 length: 18
CDR3 protein: CASSLYIWGQGLQETQYF
CDR3 DNA: TGTGCCAGCAGTTTATATATATGGGGACAGGGGCTTCAAGAGACCCAGTACTTC

clone size: -
J gene: TRBJ2-1
V gene: TRBV28
D gene: -
CDR3 length: 16
CDR3 protein: CASRLDSESSYNEQFF
CDR3 DNA: TGTGCCAGCAGGCTAGATAGCGAAAGCTCCTACAATGAGCAGTTCTTC

clone size: few
J gene: TRBJ2-7
V gene: TRBV11-2
D gene: TRBD1
CDR3 length: 16
CDR3 protein: CASSYWPRGSSYEQYF
CDR3 DNA: TGTGCCAGCAGTTACTGGCCCAGGGGGAGCTCCTACGAGCAGTACTTC

clone size: -
J gene: TRBJ1-1
V gene: TRBV12-5
D gene: TRBD1
CDR3 length: 15
CDR3 protein: CASGTSAQGGIEAFF
CDR3 DNA: TGTGCTAGTGGCACTTCGGCTCAGGGGGGAATTGAAGCTTTCTTT

clone size: -
J gene: TRBJ1-1
V gene: TRBV5-1
D gene: -
CDR3 length: 16
CDR3 protein: CASSPPGGRVAPEAFF
CDR3 DNA: TGCGCCAGCAGCCCCCCCGGGGGGCGAGTAGCACCTGAAGCTTTCTTT

clone size: -
J gene: TRBJ2-1
V gene: TRBV19
D gene: TRBD2
CDR3 length: 14
CDR3 protein: CASSIGLAGREQFF
CDR3 DNA: TGTGCCAGTAGTATCGGCCTAGCGGGTAGGGAGCAGTTCTTC

clone size: -
J gene: TRBJ2-7
V gene: TRBV28
D gene: TRBD2
CDR3 length: 16
CDR3 protein: CASSPPSGAVSYEQYF
CDR3 DNA: TGTGCCAGCAGCCCGCCTAGCGGGGCCGTCTCCTACGAGCAGTACTTC

clone size: -
J gene: TRBJ2-6
V gene: TRBV2
D gene: TRBD2
CDR3 length: 15
CDR3 protein: CASSSGGSGANVLTF
CDR3 DNA: TGTGCCAGCAGTAGCGGGGGCTCTGGGGCCAACGTCCTGACTTTC

clone size: few
J gene: TRBJ1-2
V gene: TRBV9
D gene: -
CDR3 length: 12
CDR3 protein: CASSPRQDRYTF
CDR3 DNA: TGTGCCAGCAGCCCCCGACAGGATCGCTACACCTTC

clone size: -
J gene: TRBJ2-2
V gene: TRBV30
D gene: -
CDR3 length: 16
CDR3 protein: CAWRQRGQANTGELFF
CDR3 DNA: TGTGCCTGGCGCCAAAGGGGACAAGCGAACACCGGGGAGCTGTTTTTT

clone size: -
J gene: TRBJ2-1
V gene: TRBV19
D gene: -
CDR3 length: 14
CDR3 protein: CASSGLRGYNEQFF
CDR3 DNA: TGTGCCAGTAGTGGCTTGAGGGGGTACAATGAGCAGTTCTTC

clone size: -
J gene: TRBJ2-7
V gene: TRBV7-9
D gene: -
CDR3 length: 14
CDR3 protein: CASSTLRGLGEQYF
CDR3 DNA: TGTGCCAGCAGCACACTCAGGGGCCTGGGCGAGCAGTACTTC

clone size: -
J gene: TRBJ2-1
V gene: TRBV27
D gene: TRBD1
CDR3 length: 15
CDR3 protein: CASSLNRGIYNEQFF
CDR3 DNA: TGTGCCAGCAGTTTAAACAGGGGAATATACAATGAGCAGTTCTTC

clone size: few
J gene: TRBJ1-1
V gene: TRBV28
D gene: -
CDR3 length: 14
CDR3 protein: CASTPDTTGRVAFF
CDR3 DNA: TGTGCCAGCACCCCGGACACGACCGGCAGGGTAGCTTTCTTT

clone size: -
J gene: TRBJ2-4
V gene: TRBV27
D gene: -
CDR3 length: 14
CDR3 protein: CASSYAVGKNIQYF
CDR3 DNA: TGTGCCAGCAGTTATGCGGTTGGGAAAAACATTCAGTACTTC

clone size: -
J gene: TRBJ2-7
V gene: TRBV9
D gene: TRBD2
CDR3 length: 16
CDR3 protein: CASSVEGTAGNYEQYF
CDR3 DNA: TGTGCCAGCAGCGTAGAGGGAACAGCGGGGAACTACGAGCAGTACTTC

clone size: once
J gene: TRBJ1-1
V gene: TRBV6-1
D gene: -
CDR3 length: 15
CDR3 protein: CASSELQGGHAEAFF
CDR3 DNA: TGTGCCAGCAGTGAATTACAGGGAGGGCACGCTGAAGCTTTCTTT

clone size: -
J gene: TRBJ1-1
V gene: TRBV6-4
D gene: -
CDR3 length: 15
CDR3 protein: CASSLLGGRHTEAFF
CDR3 DNA: TGTGCCAGCAGTTTGCTCGGAGGGCGTCACACTGAAGCTTTCTTT